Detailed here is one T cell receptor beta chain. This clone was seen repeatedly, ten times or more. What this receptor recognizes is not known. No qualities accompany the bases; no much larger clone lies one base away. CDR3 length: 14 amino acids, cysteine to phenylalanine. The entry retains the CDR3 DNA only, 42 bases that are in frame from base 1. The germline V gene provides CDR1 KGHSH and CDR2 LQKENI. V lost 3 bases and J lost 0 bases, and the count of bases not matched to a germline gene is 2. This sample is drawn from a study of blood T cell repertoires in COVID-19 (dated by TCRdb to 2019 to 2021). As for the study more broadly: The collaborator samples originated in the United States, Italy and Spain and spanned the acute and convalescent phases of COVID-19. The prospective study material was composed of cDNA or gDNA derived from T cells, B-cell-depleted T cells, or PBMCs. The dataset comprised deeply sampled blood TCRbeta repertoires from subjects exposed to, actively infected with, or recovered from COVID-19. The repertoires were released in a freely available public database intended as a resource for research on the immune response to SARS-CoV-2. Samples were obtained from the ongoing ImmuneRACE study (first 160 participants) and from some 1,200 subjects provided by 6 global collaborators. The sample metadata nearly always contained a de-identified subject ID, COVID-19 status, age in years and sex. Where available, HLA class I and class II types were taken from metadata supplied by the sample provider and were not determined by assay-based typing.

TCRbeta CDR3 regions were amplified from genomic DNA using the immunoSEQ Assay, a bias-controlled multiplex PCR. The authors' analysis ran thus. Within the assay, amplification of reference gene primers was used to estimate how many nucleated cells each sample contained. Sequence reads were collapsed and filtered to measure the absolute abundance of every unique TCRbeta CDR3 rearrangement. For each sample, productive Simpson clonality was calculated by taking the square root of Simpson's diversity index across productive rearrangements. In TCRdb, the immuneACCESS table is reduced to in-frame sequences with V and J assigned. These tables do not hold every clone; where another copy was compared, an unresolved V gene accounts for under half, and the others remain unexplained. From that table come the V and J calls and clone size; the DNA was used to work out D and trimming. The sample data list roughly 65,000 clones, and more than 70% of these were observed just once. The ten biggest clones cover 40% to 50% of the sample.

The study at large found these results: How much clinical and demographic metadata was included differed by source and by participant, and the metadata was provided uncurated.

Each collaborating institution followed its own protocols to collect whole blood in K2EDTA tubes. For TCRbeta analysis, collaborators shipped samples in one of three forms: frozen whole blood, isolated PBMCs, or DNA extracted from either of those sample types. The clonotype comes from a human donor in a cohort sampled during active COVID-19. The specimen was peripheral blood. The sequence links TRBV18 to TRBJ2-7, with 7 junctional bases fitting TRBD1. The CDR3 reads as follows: CASSPGQVSYEQYF. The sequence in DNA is TGTGCCAGCTCACCCGGACAGGTCTCCTACGAGCAGTACTTC.